This passage covers 7 T cell receptor beta chains from one sample sequenced in a study of blood T cell repertoires in COVID-19. Repertoires were generated with immunoSEQ multiplex PCR, while TCRdb's copy carries only in-frame clones and drops some. The table includes a few hundred thousand clones, 89% detected once. The source material was peripheral blood. The source of these receptors is a man aged 40-49 years with acute or convalescent COVID-19.

This clone was detected only once. V usage is TRBV7-9 and J usage is TRBJ2-6; D ambiguous. The V end lost 5 bases, the J end lost 0 bases, and 5 bases lay between the germline ends. This CDR3 is 14 amino acids long. Per the germline V gene, CDR1 is SEHNR and CDR2 is FQNEAQ (reference sequence). The CDR3 sequence: CASSTDSGANVLTF. Written as DNA, the CDR3 is TGTGCCAGCAGCACAGACTCTGGGGCCAACGTCCTGACTTTC.

The chain employs TRBV7-2 and TRBJ1-1, with TRBD1 as a possible D gene (6 bases). The length of the CDR3 is 14 residues. Germline V gives CDR1 SGHTA, CDR2 FQGNSA. Trimming pared 4 bases from V and 0 bases from J, leaving 9 bases between. CDR3 in DNA: TGTGCCAGCAGCTGGACAGACGTGAACACTGAAGCTTTCTTT. Residues: CASSWTDVNTEAFF. The variable domain in full, with the rest retrieved from reference TRBV7-2 and TRBJ1-1, is GAGVSQSPSNKVTEKGKDVELRCDPISGHTALYWYRQSLGQGLEFLIYFQGNSAPDKSGLPSDRFSAERTGGSVSTLTIQRTQQEDSAVYLCASSWTDVNTEAFFGQGTRLTVV.

The rearrangement links TRBV5-1 to TRBJ1-1; D remains ambiguous. CDR3 length: 14 amino acids. In germline, CDR1 is SGHRS, CDR2 YFSETQ. V was clipped by 0 bases and J by 1 base, with 7 bases between them. In nucleotides, the CDR3 is TGCGCCAGCAGCTTGGCTCCTACGAACACTGAAGCTTTCTTT. Translated, it gives CASSLAPTNTEAFF.

The rearrangement links TRBV3-1 (or the pseudogene TRBV3-2) to TRBJ1-2, with TRBD1 identical over 7 bases. Losses at the gene ends were 1 base for V and 6 bases for J; bases not matched to a gene: 2. The CDR3 runs to 13 residues. Germline V gene data show CDR1 as LGHDT and CDR2 as YNNKEL (reference sequence). CDR3 loop: CASSQGTGDGYTF. The CDR3 bases are TGTGCCAGCAGCCAAGGGACAGGCGATGGCTACACCTTC.

The chain is built from TRBV30 and TRBJ2-3, with D possibly matching TRBD2 (5 bases). V dropped 3 bases and J dropped 4 bases, with 8 bases sitting between them. From germline, CDR1 is GTSNPN and CDR2 SVGIG (reference sequence). The CDR3 totals 12 residues. CDR3 sequence (DNA): TGTGCCTGGAGGAGGGAGCCAGATACGCAGTATTTT. It specifies CAWRREPDTQYF.

The V call is TRBV28, the J call TRBJ1-6; D might be TRBD1 (5 bases). The CDR3 has 15 amino acids. V lost 2 bases and J lost 7, with 12 bases in between. Germline CDR1 and CDR2: MDHEN and SYDVKM. CDR3: CASSLGGVRNSPLHF. The CDR3 DNA reads as TGTGCCAGCAGTTTAGGGGGGGTCCGGAATTCACCCCTCCACTTT.

The V and J genes are TRBV28 and TRBJ1-2; the D gene is possibly TRBD1 (5 bases). Deletions cut 3 bases from V and 8 bases from J, with 22 bases between. CDR1 and CDR2 from the germline V gene are MDHEN and SYDVKM. This CDR3 comprises 16 residues. The CDR3: CASSFQSQQAAGGYTF. CDR3 DNA sequence: TGTGCCAGCAGTTTCCAATCCCAACAGGCCGCCGGGGGCTACACCTTC.